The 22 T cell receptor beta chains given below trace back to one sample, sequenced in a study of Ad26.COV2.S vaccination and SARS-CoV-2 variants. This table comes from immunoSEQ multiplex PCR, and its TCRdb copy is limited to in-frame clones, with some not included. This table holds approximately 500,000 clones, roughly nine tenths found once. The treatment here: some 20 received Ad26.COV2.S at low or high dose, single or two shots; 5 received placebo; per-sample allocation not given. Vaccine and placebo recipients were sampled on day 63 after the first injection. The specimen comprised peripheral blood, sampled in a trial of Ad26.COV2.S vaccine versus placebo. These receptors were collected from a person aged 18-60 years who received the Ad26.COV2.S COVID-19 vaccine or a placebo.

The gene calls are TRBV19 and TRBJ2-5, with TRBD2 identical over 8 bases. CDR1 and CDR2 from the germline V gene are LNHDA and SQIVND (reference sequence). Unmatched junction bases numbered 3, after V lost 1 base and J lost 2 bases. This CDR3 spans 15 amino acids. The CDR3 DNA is TGTGCCAGTAGTATAGCGGGAGGGGAACAAGAGACCCAGTACTTC. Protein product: CASSIAGGEQETQYF.

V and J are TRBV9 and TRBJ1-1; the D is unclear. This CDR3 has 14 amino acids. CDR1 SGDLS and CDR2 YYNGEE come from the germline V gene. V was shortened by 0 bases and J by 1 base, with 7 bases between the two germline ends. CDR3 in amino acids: CASSVDLANTEAFF. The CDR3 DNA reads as TGTGCCAGCAGCGTAGACCTAGCGAACACTGAAGCTTTCTTT.

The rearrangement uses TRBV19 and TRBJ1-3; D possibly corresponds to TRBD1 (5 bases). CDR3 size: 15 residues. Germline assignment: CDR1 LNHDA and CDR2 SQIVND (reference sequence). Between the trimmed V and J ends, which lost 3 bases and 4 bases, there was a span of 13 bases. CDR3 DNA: TGTGCCAGTAGTATGTCGGGGGATTCCGGAAACACCATATATTTT. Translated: CASSMSGDSGNTIYF.

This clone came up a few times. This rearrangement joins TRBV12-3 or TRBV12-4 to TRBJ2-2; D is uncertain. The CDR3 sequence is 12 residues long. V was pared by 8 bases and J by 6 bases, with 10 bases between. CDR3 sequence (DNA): TGTGCCAGCCTACTCGGACCCGGGGAGCTGTTTTTT. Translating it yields CASLLGPGELFF.

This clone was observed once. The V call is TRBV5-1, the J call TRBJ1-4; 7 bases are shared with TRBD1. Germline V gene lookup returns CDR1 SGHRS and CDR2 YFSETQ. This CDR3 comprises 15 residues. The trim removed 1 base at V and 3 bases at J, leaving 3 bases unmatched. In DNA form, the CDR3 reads TGCGCCAGCAGCTTGTTGCAGGGGGCTAATGAAAAACTGTTTTTT. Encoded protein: CASSLLQGANEKLFF.

The CDR3 bases are TGTGCCAGCAGCCTGACCCGGGGACTTTCAAATGAGCAGTTCTTC. Translation gives CASSLTRGLSNEQFF. J is TRBJ2-1 and V is TRBV7-3; the D gene is possibly TRBD2 (6 bases). From germline, CDR1 is SGHTA and CDR2 FQGTGA. The CDR3 runs 15 residues. V lost 5 bases and J 7 bases, leaving 18 bases between the germline ends.

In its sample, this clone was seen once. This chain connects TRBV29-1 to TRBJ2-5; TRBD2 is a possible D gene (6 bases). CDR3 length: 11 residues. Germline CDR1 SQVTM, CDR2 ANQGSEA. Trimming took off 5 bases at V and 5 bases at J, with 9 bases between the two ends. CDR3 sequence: CSVRELETQYF. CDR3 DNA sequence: TGCAGCGTTCGGGAGTTGGAGACCCAGTACTTC. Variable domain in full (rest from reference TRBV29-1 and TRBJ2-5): SAVISQKPSRDICQRGTSLTIQCQVDSQVTMMFWYRQQPGQSLTLIATANQGSEATYESGFVIDKFPISRPNLTFSTLTVSNMSPEDSSIYLCSVRELETQYFGPGTRLLVL.

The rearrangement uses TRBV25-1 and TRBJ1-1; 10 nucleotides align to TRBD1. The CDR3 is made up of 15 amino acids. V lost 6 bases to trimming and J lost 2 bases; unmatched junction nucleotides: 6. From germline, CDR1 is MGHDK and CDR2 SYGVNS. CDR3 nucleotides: TGTGCCAGCAGGGGACAGGGGACGACCAACACTGAAGCTTTCTTT. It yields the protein CASRGQGTTNTEAFF.

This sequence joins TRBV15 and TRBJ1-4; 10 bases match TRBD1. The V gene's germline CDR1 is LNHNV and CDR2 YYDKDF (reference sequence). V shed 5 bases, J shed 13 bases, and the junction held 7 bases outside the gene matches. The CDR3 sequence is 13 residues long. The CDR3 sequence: CATSGWTGGRLFF. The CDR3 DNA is TGTGCCACCAGCGGCTGGACAGGGGGAAGACTGTTTTTT. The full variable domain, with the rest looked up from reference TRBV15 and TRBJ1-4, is DAMVIQNPRYQVTQFGKPVTLSCSQTLNHNVMYWYQQKSSQAPKLLFHYYDKDFNNEADTPDNFQSRRPNTSFCFLDIRSPGLGDTAMYLCATSGWTGGRLFFGSGTQLSVL.

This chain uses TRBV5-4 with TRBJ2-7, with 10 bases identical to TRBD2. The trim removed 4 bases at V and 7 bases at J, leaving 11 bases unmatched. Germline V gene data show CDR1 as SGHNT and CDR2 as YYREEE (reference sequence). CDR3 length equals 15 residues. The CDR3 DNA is TGTGCCAGCAGCCCCGATAGCGGGAGGTGGGGGGAGCAGTACTTC. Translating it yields CASSPDSGRWGEQYF.

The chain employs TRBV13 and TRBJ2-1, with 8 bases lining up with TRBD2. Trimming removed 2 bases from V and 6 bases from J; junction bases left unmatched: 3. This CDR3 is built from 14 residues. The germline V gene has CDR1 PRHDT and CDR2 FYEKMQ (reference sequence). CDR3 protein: CASSLPGGRNEQFF. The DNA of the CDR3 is TGTGCCAGCAGCTTACCGGGAGGGCGCAATGAGCAGTTCTTC. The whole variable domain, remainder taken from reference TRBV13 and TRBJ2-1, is AAGVIQSPRHLIKEKRETATLKCYPIPRHDTVYWYQQGPGQDPQFLISFYEKMQSDKGSIPDRFSAQQFSDYHSELNMSSLELGDSALYFCASSLPGGRNEQFFGPGTRLTVL.

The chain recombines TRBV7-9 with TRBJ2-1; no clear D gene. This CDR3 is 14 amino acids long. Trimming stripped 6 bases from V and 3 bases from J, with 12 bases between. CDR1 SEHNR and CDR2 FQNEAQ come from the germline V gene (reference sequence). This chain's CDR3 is CASRTPPDYNEQFF. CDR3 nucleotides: TGTGCCAGCAGAACCCCGCCGGACTACAATGAGCAGTTCTTC.

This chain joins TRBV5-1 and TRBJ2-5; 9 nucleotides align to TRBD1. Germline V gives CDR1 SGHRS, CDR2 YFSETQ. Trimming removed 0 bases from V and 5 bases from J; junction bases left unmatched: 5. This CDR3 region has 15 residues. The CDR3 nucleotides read TGCGCCAGCAGCTTGGGGGACAGGGAGCCGGAGACCCAGTACTTC. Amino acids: CASSLGDREPETQYF.

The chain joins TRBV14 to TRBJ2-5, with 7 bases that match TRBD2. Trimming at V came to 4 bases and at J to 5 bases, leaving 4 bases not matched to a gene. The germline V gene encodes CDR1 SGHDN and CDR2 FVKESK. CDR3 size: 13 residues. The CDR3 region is CASSLGLLETQYF. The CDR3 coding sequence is TGTGCCAGCAGCCTGGGACTATTGGAGACCCAGTACTTC. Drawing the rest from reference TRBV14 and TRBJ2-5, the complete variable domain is EAGVTQFPSHSVIEKGQTVTLRCDPISGHDNLYWYRRVMGKEIKFLLHFVKESKQDESGMPNNRFLAERTGGTYSTLKVQPAELEDSGVYFCASSLGLLETQYFGPGTRLLVL.

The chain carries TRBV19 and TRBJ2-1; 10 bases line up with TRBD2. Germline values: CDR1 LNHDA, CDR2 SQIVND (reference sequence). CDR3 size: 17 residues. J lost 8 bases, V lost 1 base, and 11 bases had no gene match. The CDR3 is CASSIGPGLASSYEQFF. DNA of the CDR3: TGTGCCAGTAGTATAGGCCCGGGACTAGCGAGCTCCTATGAGCAGTTCTTC. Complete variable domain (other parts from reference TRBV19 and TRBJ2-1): DGGITQSPKYLFRKEGQNVTLSCEQNLNHDAMYWYRQDPGQGLRLIYYSQIVNDFQKGDIAEGYSVSREKKESFPLTVTSAQKNPTAFYLCASSIGPGLASSYEQFFGPGTRLTVL.

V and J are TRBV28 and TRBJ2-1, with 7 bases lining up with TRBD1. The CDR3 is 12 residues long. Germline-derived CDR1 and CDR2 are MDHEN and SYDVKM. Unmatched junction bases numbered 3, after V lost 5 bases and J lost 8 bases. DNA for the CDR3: TGTGCCAGCAGTACAGGGGTTTATGAGCAGTTCTTC. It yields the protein CASSTGVYEQFF.

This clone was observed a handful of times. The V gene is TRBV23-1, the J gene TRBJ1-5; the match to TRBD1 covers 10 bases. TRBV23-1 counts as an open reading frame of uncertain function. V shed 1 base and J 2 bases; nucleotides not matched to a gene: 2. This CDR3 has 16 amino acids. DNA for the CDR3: TGCGCCAGCAGTCAATGGACAGGGGGGGGCAATCAGCCCCAGCATTTT. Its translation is CASSQWTGGGNQPQHF.

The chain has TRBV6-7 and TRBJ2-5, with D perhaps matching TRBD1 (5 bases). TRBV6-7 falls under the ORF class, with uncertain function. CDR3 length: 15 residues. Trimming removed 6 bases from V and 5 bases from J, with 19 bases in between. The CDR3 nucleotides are TGTGCCAGCAGCAGTCAAAGGGGCTTACGGGAGACCCAGTACTTC. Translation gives CASSSQRGLRETQYF.

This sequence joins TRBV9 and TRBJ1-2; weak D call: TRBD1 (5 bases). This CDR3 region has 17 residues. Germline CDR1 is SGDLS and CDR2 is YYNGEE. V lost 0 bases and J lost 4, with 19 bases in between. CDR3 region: CASSVATGTENLYGYTF. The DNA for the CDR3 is TGTGCCAGCAGCGTAGCCACCGGGACGGAAAACCTCTATGGCTACACCTTC.

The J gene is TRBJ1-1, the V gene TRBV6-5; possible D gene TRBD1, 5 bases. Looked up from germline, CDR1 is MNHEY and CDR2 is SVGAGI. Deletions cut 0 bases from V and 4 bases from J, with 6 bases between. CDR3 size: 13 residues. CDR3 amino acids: CASSYSGGTEAFF. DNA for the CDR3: TGTGCCAGCAGTTACTCGGGGGGCACTGAAGCTTTCTTT.

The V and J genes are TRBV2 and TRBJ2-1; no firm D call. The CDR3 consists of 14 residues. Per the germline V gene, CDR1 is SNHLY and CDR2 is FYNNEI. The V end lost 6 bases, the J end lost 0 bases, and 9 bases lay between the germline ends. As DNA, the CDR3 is TGTGCCAGCAGACCCTGGGGCTCCTACAATGAGCAGTTCTTC. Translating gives CASRPWGSYNEQFF.

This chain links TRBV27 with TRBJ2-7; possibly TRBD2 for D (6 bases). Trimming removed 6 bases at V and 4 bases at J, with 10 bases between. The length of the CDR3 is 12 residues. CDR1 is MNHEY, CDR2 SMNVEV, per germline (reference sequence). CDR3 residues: CASSSRGYEQYF. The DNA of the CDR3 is TGTGCCAGCAGCTCCCGGGGGTACGAGCAGTACTTC.